This T cell receptor beta chain was sequenced in a study of OX40 agonist ivuxolimab in advanced cancers. Study-level findings and limits: Some of the lowest clonal expansion was seen in partial responders at 0.1-3.0 mg/kg.

V was clipped by 5 bases and J by 7 bases; unmatched bases: 9. Germline values: CDR1 MNHEY, CDR2 SVGAGI. This CDR3 is 15 amino acids long. Using immunoSEQ multiplex PCR, the repertoire was profiled, and TCRdb retains in-frame clones only, with some absent. Among roughly 76,000 clones listed, over 75% were seen once. This clone occurred a few times. Its antigen is currently unknown. Here the sequenced sample was CD4+ or CD8+ T cells sorted from blood, taken in a trial of the OX40 agonist ivuxolimab. The chain is built from TRBV6-5 and TRBJ2-1, with 9 bases matching TRBD2. This receptor was obtained from an adult with an advanced solid tumor such as melanoma, head and neck, liver or kidney cancer. The CDR3, as DNA: TGTGCCAGCAGTATAGGCGGGAGGGCCGCAAATGAGCAGTTCTTC. Protein: CASSIGGRAANEQFF.